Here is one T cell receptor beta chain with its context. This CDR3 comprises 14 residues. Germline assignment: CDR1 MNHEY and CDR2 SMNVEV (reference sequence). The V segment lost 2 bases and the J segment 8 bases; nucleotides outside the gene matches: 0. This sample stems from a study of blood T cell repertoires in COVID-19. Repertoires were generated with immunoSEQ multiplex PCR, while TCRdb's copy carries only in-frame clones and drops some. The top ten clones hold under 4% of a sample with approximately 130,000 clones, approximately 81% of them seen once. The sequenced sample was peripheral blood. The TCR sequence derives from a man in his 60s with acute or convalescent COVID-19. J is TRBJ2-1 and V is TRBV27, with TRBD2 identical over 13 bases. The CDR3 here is CASSLGLAGDEQFF. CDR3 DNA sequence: TGTGCCAGCAGTTTAGGACTAGCGGGAGATGAGCAGTTCTTC.